The 20 T cell receptor beta chains presented below share a single source sample, sequenced in a study of blood T cell repertoires in COVID-19 (dated by TCRdb to about 2020). The library came from the immunoSEQ multiplex PCR assay. TCRdb obtained this table from immuneACCESS and retained in-frame rearrangements with V and J assigned. These tables miss some clones; where compared with another copy, unresolved V genes account for less than half of the shortfall, and the remainder is unexplained. This sample holds around 330,000 clones; around 84% were observed only once. The top ten clones comprise 1.9% of the sample. Sequencing was performed on PBMCs or T cells enriched from blood (not recorded which). The receptors shown here come from a woman under 40 who had been exposed to COVID-19.

The chain has TRBV6-1 and TRBJ2-3; 11 nucleotides match TRBD1. CDR3 size: 16 residues. The germline V gene has CDR1 MNHNS and CDR2 SASEGT. Trimming cost V 2 bases and J 5 bases; bases outside gene matches: 6. This chain's CDR3 is CASSESGQGAGDTQYF. The CDR3 DNA reads TGTGCCAGCAGTGAATCAGGACAGGGGGCCGGAGATACGCAGTATTTT.

This chain uses TRBV5-6 with TRBJ1-1; 8 bases fit TRBD1. J was trimmed by 2 bases and V by 0 bases; bases with no gene match: 3. The germline CDR1 and CDR2 sequences are SGHDT and YYEEEE. CDR3 length: 15 residues. The CDR3 DNA is TGTGCCAGCAGCTTGGTTGCAGGGGGCAACACTGAAGCTTTCTTT. Encoded protein: CASSLVAGGNTEAFF.

This clone has a single count. The rearrangement joins TRBV11-2 to TRBJ1-4; 7 bases match TRBD1. J gave up 3 bases and V 7 bases, and 5 bases lay outside the gene matches. Germline V gene sequence: CDR1 SGHAT, CDR2 FQNNGV. This CDR3 has 14 amino acids. The CDR3, as DNA: TGTGCCAGCACCCGGGACAGCTCTAATGAAAAACTGTTTTTT. Its translation: CASTRDSSNEKLFF.

The rearrangement links TRBV23-1 to TRBJ2-3, with unresolved D. TRBV23-1 is an open reading frame, and its role is uncertain. V shed 4 bases and J shed 2 bases, with 13 bases lying between them. The CDR3 contains 15 residues. The CDR3 bases are TGCGCCAGCAGTCGTCGCCGAGTCGACACAGATACGCAGTATTTT. Protein product: CASSRRRVDTDTQYF.

The rearrangement joins TRBV10-3 to TRBJ1-4; D gene unclear. This CDR3 is built from 15 residues. CDR1 is ENHRY and CDR2 is SYGVKD in the germline V gene. V was clipped by 6 bases and J by 5 bases, with 16 bases between them. CDR3 DNA sequence: TGTGCCATCAGAGCGGGAAGTACCGTAAATGAAAAACTGTTTTTT. Encoded protein: CAIRAGSTVNEKLFF.

V usage is TRBV6-5 and J usage is TRBJ2-5; 10 bases are shared with TRBD2. Germline V CDR1 and CDR2: MNHEY, SVGAGI. V gave up 1 base and J gave up 4 bases; unmatched junction bases: 6. The CDR3 is 16 amino acids. For the CDR3, the DNA is TGTGCCAGCAGTTACTGGGGACTAGCGAGCGGAGAGACCCAGTACTTC. Translating gives CASSYWGLASGETQYF.

The V and J genes are TRBV7-3 and TRBJ1-2; tentatively, D is TRBD1 (5 bases). This CDR3 has 13 amino acids. V was shortened by 4 bases and J by 9 bases, with 15 bases between the two germline ends. The germline V gene encodes CDR1 SGHTA and CDR2 FQGTGA. The CDR3 coding sequence is TGTGCCAGCAGCTCCGGACACGCAACCAGCTACACCTTC. It encodes CASSSGHATSYTF. Looking up the rest from reference TRBV7-3 and TRBJ1-2 gives the full variable domain: GAGVSQTPSNKVTEKGKYVELRCDPISGHTALYWYRQSLGQGPEFLIYFQGTGAADDSGLPNDRFFAVRPEGSVSTLKIQRTERGDSAVYLCASSSGHATSYTFGSGTRLTVV.

The CDR3 spells CAWSYGYTDTQYF. CDR3 coding DNA: TGTGCCTGGAGTTACGGGTACACAGATACGCAGTATTTT. This rearrangement joins TRBV30 to TRBJ2-3; D ambiguous. The ends were cut back, 2 bases at V and 2 bases at J, with 8 bases in the middle. The length of the CDR3 is 13 residues. The germline gives CDR1 GTSNPN, CDR2 SVGIG (reference sequence).

V gene TRBV30 combines with J gene TRBJ1-1; possibly TRBD1 for D (6 bases). Per the germline V gene, CDR1 is GTSNPN and CDR2 is SVGIG (reference sequence). The CDR3 length is 13 residues. The V gene lost 5 bases and the J gene lost 0 bases, with 10 bases spanning the gap. This CDR3 reads CAWGGHLNTEAFF. DNA of the CDR3: TGTGCCTGGGGGGGACACCTGAACACTGAAGCTTTCTTT.

This chain joins TRBV30 and TRBJ1-3; D perhaps matches TRBD1 (6 bases). Germline V gene data show CDR1 as GTSNPN and CDR2 as SVGIG (reference sequence). Deletions cut 3 bases from V and 4 bases from J, with 16 bases between. The CDR3 is 15 amino acids. The CDR3 nucleotides are TGTGCCTGGAGGTATGCTGGCAGGGGAGGAAACACCATATATTTT. Encoded protein: CAWRYAGRGGNTIYF.

This clone was observed a handful of times. J is TRBJ2-2 and V is TRBV21-1; the table names TRBD2, a call not compared with the DNA. TRBV21-1 is annotated as a pseudogene. The CDR3 runs to 17 residues. The CDR3 coding sequence is TGTGCCAGCAGCAAAGCGGAGTCGGCCGGGAACACCGGGGAGCTGTTTTTT. Residues: CASSKAESAGNTGELFF.

This clone has a single count. This chain links TRBV14 with TRBJ2-7; 11 bases are shared with TRBD2. The V segment lost 0 bases and the J segment 6 bases; nucleotides outside the gene matches: 13. Per the germline V gene, CDR1 is SGHDN and CDR2 is FVKESK. The CDR3 runs 18 residues. The CDR3 reads CASSQESIQGLAGSEQYF. DNA for the CDR3: TGTGCCAGCAGCCAAGAGTCCATCCAAGGACTAGCGGGTTCCGAGCAGTACTTC.

V gene TRBV29-1 combines with J gene TRBJ2-7, with TRBD1 identical over 9 bases. The germline V gene encodes CDR1 SQVTM and CDR2 ANQGSEA. Trimming cost V 7 bases and J 2 bases; bases outside gene matches: 6. There are 13 residues in the CDR3. The CDR3 reads CSAMGQGTYEQYF. Written as DNA, the CDR3 is TGCAGCGCTATGGGACAGGGTACCTACGAGCAGTACTTC.

The chain links TRBV6-5 to TRBJ1-5, with TRBD1 matching over 7 bases. The CDR3 runs 14 residues. Germline V gene data show CDR1 as MNHEY and CDR2 as SVGAGI. V lost 4 bases, J lost 2 bases, and 2 bases stayed unmatched. As DNA, the CDR3 is TGTGCCAGCAGTTTTACAGGGGGCAATCAGCCCCAGCATTTT. Its protein product is CASSFTGGNQPQHF.

The gene calls are TRBV6-6 and TRBJ1-5; perhaps TRBD1 as D (5 bases). Trimming removed 4 bases from V and 0 bases from J, with 13 bases in between. The CDR3 covers 16 residues. Germline V gene data show CDR1 as MNHNY and CDR2 as SVGAGI (reference sequence). The CDR3 coding sequence is TGTGCCAGCAGTTTCGGACGGACATATAGCAATCAGCCCCAGCATTTT. It codes for CASSFGRTYSNQPQHF.

The chain couples TRBV28 to TRBJ2-3, with TRBD2 identical over 15 bases. Germline lookup yields CDR1 MDHEN and CDR2 SYDVKM. This CDR3 comprises 20 residues. Trimming took 5 bases from V and 4 from J; bases not matched to a gene: 16. The CDR3 loop is CASSPRTSGRALIIADTQYF. CDR3 DNA: TGTGCCAGCAGTCCCCGGACTAGCGGGAGGGCCTTGATTATCGCAGATACGCAGTATTTT.

This rearrangement joins TRBV12-2 to TRBJ1-4; the table's TRBD1 call for D was not verified on the DNA. TRBV12-2 is a known pseudogene. This CDR3 spans 15 amino acids. CDR3 protein: CASRPSTGGNEKLFF. In nucleotides, the CDR3 is TGTGCAAGTCGCCCGTCAACAGGGGGGAACGAAAAACTGTTTTTT.

The CDR3 nucleotides are TGCGCCAGCAGCTTGGAGATTAGCGGGGTCTCCTACAATGAGCAGTTCTTC. Its translation is CASSLEISGVSYNEQFF. V usage is TRBV5-1 and J usage is TRBJ2-1, with 8 bases fitting TRBD2. Per germline, CDR1 SGHRS and CDR2 YFSETQ. Unmatched junction bases numbered 5, after V lost 0 bases and J lost 0 bases. The CDR3 totals 17 residues.

In this sample, this clone turned up a few times. The rearrangement uses TRBV27 and TRBJ1-5; 10 nucleotides align to TRBD1. Trimming cost V 3 bases and J 5 bases; bases outside gene matches: 10. The CDR3 is 17 residues long. Germline V CDR1 and CDR2: MNHEY, SMNVEV (reference sequence). CDR3 in DNA: TGTGCCAGCAGTTTTATGGGGGACAGGGGAGTGGATCAGCCCCAGCATTTT. This encodes CASSFMGDRGVDQPQHF.

The V call is TRBV28, the J call TRBJ1-3; 9 bases map to TRBD1. The CDR3 consists of 15 residues. Germline CDR1 MDHEN, CDR2 SYDVKM. Germline trimming cut 4 bases from V and 4 bases from J; bases unmatched to any gene: 5. CDR3 sequence (DNA): TGTGCCAGCAGTTACACAGGGGGCCGAGGAAACACCATATATTTT. This translates into CASSYTGGRGNTIYF.